This T cell receptor (beta chain) originates from a study of T-cell memory formation after mild COVID-19. There are a few counts of this clonotype. Trimming stripped 3 bases from V and 4 bases from J, with 17 bases between. The CDR3 runs to 16 residues. From germline, CDR1 is LNHNV and CDR2 YYDKDF (reference sequence). TCRdb reprocessed the 5' RACE reads via MiXCR and lists one record per CDR3 protein. This repertoire shows around 200,000 distinct CDR3 sequences, roughly 23% found once; its top ten account for under 30%. Sequencing was carried out using PBMCs or a T cell subset sorted from them (not recorded which). This sequence originates from an adult woman who had mild COVID-19 (a few samples of this study predate the infection). Cell type and time point are not known. V usage is TRBV15 and J usage is TRBJ2-3; D not resolved. CDR3 coding DNA: TGTGCCACCAGCAGTCGGACCCAACCCGGCGCAGATACGCAGTATTTT. This codes for CATSSRTQPGADTQYF.